This T cell receptor beta chain derives from a study of shared clonotypes between healthy human individuals. Study observations and caveats: Naive subsets, compared against memory subsets, generally had larger estimated richness values.

Trimming at V came to 0 bases and at J to 7 bases, leaving 7 bases not matched to a gene. The CDR3 runs 15 residues. In germline, CDR1 is LNHDA, CDR2 SQIVND (reference sequence). Note on this clone: The antigen is unknown.

The table came from immunoSEQ multiplex PCR; TCRdb's copy has only in-frame clones and leaves some out. Among 2 million to 2.5 million clones listed, under 97% were seen once. This receptor was identified in a man younger than 35 in good health. The sequencing sample was made of naive CD4+ T cells sorted from blood. Subset described: CD45RA+ positively selected. The chain joins TRBV19 to TRBJ2-7, with 9 bases aligning to TRBD2. In nucleotides, the CDR3 is TGTGCCAGTAGTATAGAGGCGGGAGGGCGTCCAGAGCAGTACTTC. It is translated as CASSIEAGGRPEQYF.